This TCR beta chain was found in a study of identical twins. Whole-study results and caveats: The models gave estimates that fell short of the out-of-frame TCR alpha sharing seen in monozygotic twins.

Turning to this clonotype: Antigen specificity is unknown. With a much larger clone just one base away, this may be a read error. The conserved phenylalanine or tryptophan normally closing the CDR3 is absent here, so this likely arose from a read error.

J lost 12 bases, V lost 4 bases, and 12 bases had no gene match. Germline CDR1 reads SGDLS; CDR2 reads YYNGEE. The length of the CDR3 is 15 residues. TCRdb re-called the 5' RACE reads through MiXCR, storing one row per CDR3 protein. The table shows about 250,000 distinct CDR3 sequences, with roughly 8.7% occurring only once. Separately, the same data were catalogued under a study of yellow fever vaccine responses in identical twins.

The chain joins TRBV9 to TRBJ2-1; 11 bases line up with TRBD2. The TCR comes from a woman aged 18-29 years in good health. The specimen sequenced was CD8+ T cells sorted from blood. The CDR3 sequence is CASSISGLAVGGQFL. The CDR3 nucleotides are TGTGCCAGCAGCATCTCGGGACTAGCGGTTGGGGGGCAGTTCCTC.